The 20 T cell receptor beta chains below come from one sample, sequenced in a study of tumor-infiltrating lymphocytes in localized non-small cell lung cancer. Assay used: immunoSEQ multiplex PCR; TCRdb lists only in-frame clones, some missing. Here the sample spans roughly 7,200 clones, 60% to 80% being singletons. The sequencing input was lung tumor tissue. Receptor source: a human donor with non-small cell lung cancer.

The chain carries TRBV18 and TRBJ1-1; 7 nucleotides align to TRBD1. This CDR3 contains 14 residues. V was pared by 5 bases and J by 5 bases, with 8 bases of the junction left unmatched. Germline values: CDR1 KGHSH, CDR2 LQKENI. The CDR3 protein is CASSLSATGTEAFF. CDR3 DNA sequence: TGTGCCAGCTCATTATCCGCGACAGGGACTGAAGCTTTCTTT.

V gene TRBV9 combines with J gene TRBJ1-2; D remains unclear. The CDR3 length is 15 residues. Germline CDR1 SGDLS, CDR2 YYNGEE. Trimming took off 0 bases at V and 3 bases at J, with 12 bases between the two ends. The CDR3 nucleotides read TGTGCCAGCAGCGTAGGCGAGGAGAGTGACTATGGCTACACCTTC. This encodes CASSVGEESDYGYTF.

This clone was picked up a small number of times. V and J are TRBV5-4 and TRBJ2-1; maybe TRBD1 (5 bases). The V end lost 5 bases, the J end lost 1 base, and 13 bases lay between the germline ends. The CDR3 loop spans 15 amino acids. Germline V gene data show CDR1 as SGHNT and CDR2 as YYREEE (reference sequence). CDR3 protein: CASSSRQRSYNEQFF. CDR3 DNA: TGTGCCAGCAGTTCCAGACAGAGATCCTACAATGAGCAGTTCTTC.

The chain uses TRBV5-1 and TRBJ2-5; possible D gene TRBD1, 6 bases. V was cut by 0 bases and J by 4 bases, with 7 bases left in between. Germline loops: CDR1 SGHRS, CDR2 YFSETQ. The CDR3 has 13 amino acids. The CDR3 loop reads CASSLDRVETQYF. Here the CDR3 DNA reads TGCGCCAGCAGCTTGGACAGGGTAGAGACCCAGTACTTC.

This chain connects TRBV7-9 to TRBJ2-7; TRBD2 aligns across 9 bases. Germline lookup yields CDR1 SEHNR and CDR2 FQNEAQ (reference sequence). The J segment lost 2 bases and the V segment lost 7 bases, leaving 15 bases of the junction unmatched. This CDR3 is 17 amino acids long. The CDR3 coding sequence is TGTGCCAGCAACCCCGGAAGACTAGCGGATCCTACCTACGAGCAGTACTTC. Protein sequence: CASNPGRLADPTYEQYF.

This sequence joins TRBV5-1 and TRBJ2-1; TRBD1 agrees at 9 bases. CDR1 and CDR2 from the germline V gene are SGHRS and YFSETQ. The J segment lost 6 bases and the V segment lost 1 base, leaving 11 bases of the junction unmatched. This CDR3 is 17 amino acids long. CDR3 amino acids: CASSLLGMGQGSNEQFF. CDR3 coding DNA: TGCGCCAGCAGCTTGTTAGGCATGGGACAGGGTAGCAATGAGCAGTTCTTC. The whole variable domain, filled in from reference TRBV5-1 and TRBJ2-1, reads KAGVTQTPRYLIKTRGQQVTLSCSPISGHRSVSWYQQTPGQGLQFLFEYFSETQRNKGNFPGRFSGRQFSNSRSEMNVSTLELGDSALYLCASSLLGMGQGSNEQFFGPGTRLTVL.

This rearrangement joins TRBV7-9 to TRBJ2-1; TRBD2 aligns across 14 bases. Germline CDR1 and CDR2: SEHNR and FQNEAQ (reference sequence). This CDR3 has 14 residues. The V gene end was trimmed by 5 bases and the J gene end by 9 bases; junction bases not matched to a gene: 3. The CDR3 loop reads CASSRGLAGGEQFF. In nucleotides, the CDR3 is TGTGCCAGCAGCCGCGGACTAGCGGGAGGTGAGCAGTTCTTC.

This chain connects TRBV9 to TRBJ2-1; 10 bases map to TRBD2. The CDR3 has 17 residues. Germline V gives CDR1 SGDLS, CDR2 YYNGEE. V dropped 4 bases and J dropped 8; count of bases not matched to a gene: 15. CDR3 in amino acids: CASSPTALTSGDYEQFF. Written as DNA, the CDR3 is TGTGCCAGCAGCCCGACCGCCCTTACTAGCGGGGACTATGAGCAGTTCTTC.

This clone was seen once. V usage is TRBV7-8 and J usage is TRBJ1-2; D perhaps matches TRBD1 (6 bases). The V gene lost 4 bases and the J gene lost 4 bases, with 10 bases spanning the gap. CDR3 length: 13 residues. CDR1 is SGHVS and CDR2 is FQNEAQ in the germline V gene. CDR3 nucleotide sequence: TGTGCCAGCAGCTCAGGGGCCCTCTATGGCTACACCTTC. This sequence encodes CASSSGALYGYTF.

V usage is TRBV18 and J usage is TRBJ1-2; tentative D call: TRBD1 (5 bases). Germline loops: CDR1 KGHSH, CDR2 LQKENI. The CDR3 contains 14 residues. The V end was cut by 3 bases, the J end by 2 bases, with 10 bases between. CDR3 sequence (DNA): TGTGCCAGCTCACCCGGGACGGCAAACTATGGCTACACCTTC. Translating it yields CASSPGTANYGYTF.

The J gene is TRBJ2-3, the V gene TRBV2; D not resolved. Germline V gives CDR1 SNHLY, CDR2 FYNNEI. V was trimmed by 0 bases and J by 6 bases, leaving 4 bases between them. This CDR3 spans 12 amino acids. The CDR3 DNA follows: TGTGCCAGCAGTGAAGCAAGGGATACGCAGTATTTT. It codes for CASSEARDTQYF.

The table lists this clone with a count of one. V is TRBV11-3 and J is TRBJ2-3; perhaps TRBD2 as D (7 bases). In germline, CDR1 is SGHNT, CDR2 YENEEA. V lost 2 bases to trimming and J lost 8 bases, with 14 bases between them. This CDR3 has 14 amino acids. DNA for the CDR3: TGTGCCAGCAGCTTACCGGGGGGCGTGGGTACGCAGTATTTT. Translation gives CASSLPGGVGTQYF.

The rearrangement joins TRBV7-9 to TRBJ1-1; TRBD1 agrees at 7 bases. CDR3 length: 13 residues. Germline CDR1 reads SEHNR; CDR2 reads FQNEAQ (reference sequence). V was pared by 1 base and J by 8 bases, with 4 bases of the junction left unmatched. CDR3: CASSLGSTGEAFF. The CDR3 DNA reads TGTGCCAGCAGCTTAGGGTCGACAGGGGAAGCTTTCTTT. Supplemented by reference TRBV7-9 and TRBJ1-1, the full variable domain reads DTGVSQNPRHKITKRGQNVTFRCDPISEHNRLYWYRQTLGQGPEFLTYFQNEAQLEKSRLLSDRFSAERPKGSFSTLEIQRTEQGDSAMYLCASSLGSTGEAFFGQGTRLTVV.

The rearrangement joins TRBV5-6 to TRBJ2-7; a weak D match, TRBD2 (5 bases). Germline CDR1 SGHDT, CDR2 YYEEEE. V was shortened by 4 bases and J by 0 bases, with 14 bases between the two germline ends. The CDR3 loop spans 15 amino acids. The CDR3, as DNA: TGTGCCAGCAGCCCGCCGGGGATAACCTCCTACGAGCAGTACTTC. Encoded protein: CASSPPGITSYEQYF. Full variable domain (missing parts from reference TRBV5-6 and TRBJ2-7): DAGVTQSPTHLIKTRGQQVTLRCSPKSGHDTVSWYQQALGQGPQFIFQYYEEEERQRGNFPDRFSGHQFPNYSSELNVNALLLGDSALYLCASSPPGITSYEQYFGPGTRLTVT.

The V call is TRBV5-1, the J call TRBJ2-1; the D gene is possibly TRBD1 (6 bases). Trimming removed 2 bases at V and 15 bases at J, with 21 bases between. Germline CDR1 is SGHRS and CDR2 is YFSETQ. This CDR3 comprises 14 residues. CDR3 protein: CASSLTPGTLAAFF. CDR3 nucleotides: TGCGCCAGCAGCTTAACTCCCGGGACACTGGCAGCGTTCTTC. Full variable domain (missing parts from reference TRBV5-1 and TRBJ2-1): KAGVTQTPRYLIKTRGQQVTLSCSPISGHRSVSWYQQTPGQGLQFLFEYFSETQRNKGNFPGRFSGRQFSNSRSEMNVSTLELGDSALYLCASSLTPGTLAAFFGPGTRLTVL.

In its sample, this clone was seen once. The chain uses TRBV5-1 and TRBJ2-3, with 8 bases fitting TRBD2. The CDR3 contains 16 residues. Per germline, CDR1 SGHRS and CDR2 YFSETQ. J lost 3 bases, V lost 4 bases, and 10 bases had no gene match. The DNA of the CDR3 is TGCGCCAGCAGCATATCGGGACTAGGGGGAACAGATACGCAGTATTTT. It specifies CASSISGLGGTDTQYF.

Only one count was recorded for this clone. V is TRBV6-5 and J is TRBJ1-2; D might be TRBD1 (6 bases). From germline, CDR1 is MNHEY and CDR2 SVGAGI. V lost 5 bases, J lost 4 bases, and 11 bases lay in between. CDR3 size: 13 residues. CDR3 nucleotides: TGTGCCAGCAGTCCCTCAGGGGTCTATGGCTACACCTTC. Translated: CASSPSGVYGYTF.

The chain carries TRBV30 and TRBJ1-2, with D unresolved. CDR3 size: 14 residues. The ends were cut back, 3 bases at V and 1 base at J, with 12 bases in the middle. Looked up from germline, CDR1 is GTSNPN and CDR2 is SVGIG (reference sequence). CDR3 amino acids: CAWRWPALNYGYTF. The CDR3 nucleotides are TGTGCCTGGAGGTGGCCAGCGCTTAACTATGGCTACACCTTC.

The rearrangement links TRBV7-3 to TRBJ2-3, with 9 nucleotides matching TRBD2. This CDR3 spans 19 amino acids. The J segment lost 4 bases and the V segment lost 0 bases, leaving 14 bases of the junction unmatched. Germline-derived CDR1 and CDR2 are SGHTA and FQGTGA. The CDR3 DNA sequence: TGTGCCAGCAGCTTAACCCCCCTAAGAGTAGCGGGAGTGGCAGATACGCAGTATTTT. It yields the protein CASSLTPLRVAGVADTQYF.

J is TRBJ1-5 and V is TRBV2; D call uncertain. CDR1 SNHLY and CDR2 FYNNEI come from the germline V gene. Trimming took 2 bases from V and 0 from J, leaving 2 bases between them. CDR3 size: 13 residues. The CDR3 DNA is TGTGCCAGCAGTGAAAATAGCAATCAGCCCCAGCATTTT. Residues: CASSENSNQPQHF. The complete variable domain, with remaining parts taken from reference TRBV2 and TRBJ1-5, reads EPEVTQTPSHQVTQMGQEVILRCVPISNHLYFYWYRQILGQKVEFLVSFYNNEISEKSEIFDDQFSVERPDGSNFTLKIRSTKLEDSAMYFCASSENSNQPQHFGDGTRLSIL.